Below, 5 T cell receptor beta chains from the same sample are listed, as sequenced in a study of regulatory T cells in long-lasting Graves disease (dated by TCRdb to the early 2020s). What this sample's time point label stands for: newly diagnosed GD, antithyroid drugs for less than 3 months. For both TCR sequencing and RNA sequencing, RNA was extracted from PBMCs using TRIzol. The method was multiplex PCR. Sequencing was carried out with an Illumina HiSeq 4000. TCR beta libraries were built with iRepertoire HTBI primers and Arm-PCR amplification of CDR3 regions. TCRdb took the public reads, trimmed them with fastp at Q25, ran MiXCR for clone calling and kept in-frame beta chains. Identical CDR3 proteins give one entry, which carries the most common genes and DNA. The sample records 350,000 to 400,000 distinct CDR3 sequences, 15% to 19% of which are singletons. Together, the top ten hold 20% to 25% of the sample.

The sequences come from peripheral blood mononuclear cells (PBMCs), collected at new diagnosis, from a patient treated with antithyroid drugs. These receptors were taken from a female donor with Graves disease.

The sample holds many counts of this clonotype. The gene calls are TRBV3-1 and TRBJ1-5, with 7 positions matching TRBD1. From germline, CDR1 is LGHDT and CDR2 YNNKEL (reference sequence). V gave up 4 bases and J gave up 2 bases; unmatched junction bases: 5. The CDR3 runs 15 residues. The CDR3 loop reads CASSRGQSGNQPQHF. CDR3 sequence (DNA): TGTGCCAGCAGCCGGGGACAGAGTGGCAATCAGCCCCAGCATTTT.

The chain uses TRBV4-1 and TRBJ1-5; TRBD1 is a possible D gene (6 bases). CDR1 and CDR2 (germline): MGHRA, YSYEKL. V was pared by 1 base and J by 4 bases, with 14 bases between. CDR3 length: 16 residues. CDR3 in amino acids: CASSQGGGARNQPQHF. CDR3 nucleotides: TGCGCCAGCAGCCAAGGGGGGGGGGCGAGAAATCAGCCCCAGCATTTT.

A few counts support this clonotype. A much larger clonotype is one base distant, so this may be a read error. The genes are TRBV6-2 or TRBV6-3 and TRBJ2-1; a weak D match, TRBD1 (5 bases). This CDR3 is 17 amino acids long. The V gene's germline CDR1 is MNHEY and CDR2 SVGEGT. Trimming left V 2 bases short and J 4 bases short, with 18 bases between. CDR3 loop: CASSYDSSRLTYNEQFF. The DNA for the CDR3 is TGTGCCAGCAGTTACGACAGTAGCAGGTTAACTTACAATGAGCAGTTCTTC.

The table lists this clonotype with many counts. The rearrangement uses TRBV12-3 or TRBV12-4 and TRBJ1-1, with 7 bases lining up with TRBD1. The CDR3 has 18 residues. Losses at the gene ends were 2 bases for V and 3 bases for J; bases not matched to a gene: 15. The CDR3 region has the DNA TGTGCCAGCAGTTTATCGCGGGGAGGGGGCGGGGCAGACACTGAAGCTTTCTTT. Translated: CASSLSRGGGGADTEAFF.

This clonotype has ten or more counts. The chain joins TRBV7-2 to TRBJ1-1; D uncertain. Between the trimmed V and J ends, which lost 2 bases and 4 bases, there was a span of 11 bases. The CDR3 consists of 14 residues. Looked up from germline, CDR1 is SGHTA and CDR2 is FQGNSA. The CDR3 is CASSLKGLGTEAFF. The CDR3 region has the DNA TGTGCCAGCAGCTTAAAGGGTCTAGGCACTGAAGCTTTCTTT.